This T cell receptor (beta chain) was sequenced during a study of T cells in Graves' hyperthyroidism and ophthalmopathy. The overall study: Peripheral blood collection took place at initial diagnosis, before any treatment. Study-level points and caveats: Ophthalmopathy prediction by the model preceded onset by a median approximately six months. In the blood, most expanded thyroid clonotypes above 0.001 appeared as well.

Blood dates from first hyperthyroidism diagnosis, before any ophthalmopathy symptoms. RNA transcripts served as the template for amplifying TCR beta CDR3 regions. First-round RT-PCR of the TCR CDR3 relied on the HTBI primer set. MiXCR was run by TCRdb on the multiplex PCR reads, yielding one entry per CDR3 protein. This sample has hundreds of thousands of distinct CDR3 sequences, with over 15% found just once. Germline V lookup: CDR1 SQVTM, CDR2 ANQGSEA. This CDR3 is 12 amino acids long. After removal of 6 bases from V and 5 bases from J, the junction contained 5 bases not matched to a gene. Points on this clonotype: The antigen remains undetermined.

This TCR came from a woman between 50 and 59 years old with Graves' hyperthyroidism that later progressed to Graves' ophthalmopathy. What was sequenced was blood. The rearrangement joins TRBV29-1 to TRBJ1-1, with TRBD1 matching 8 bases. The CDR3 spells CSVQDRETEAFF. In nucleotides, the CDR3 is TGCAGCGTCCAGGACAGGGAGACTGAAGCTTTCTTT.